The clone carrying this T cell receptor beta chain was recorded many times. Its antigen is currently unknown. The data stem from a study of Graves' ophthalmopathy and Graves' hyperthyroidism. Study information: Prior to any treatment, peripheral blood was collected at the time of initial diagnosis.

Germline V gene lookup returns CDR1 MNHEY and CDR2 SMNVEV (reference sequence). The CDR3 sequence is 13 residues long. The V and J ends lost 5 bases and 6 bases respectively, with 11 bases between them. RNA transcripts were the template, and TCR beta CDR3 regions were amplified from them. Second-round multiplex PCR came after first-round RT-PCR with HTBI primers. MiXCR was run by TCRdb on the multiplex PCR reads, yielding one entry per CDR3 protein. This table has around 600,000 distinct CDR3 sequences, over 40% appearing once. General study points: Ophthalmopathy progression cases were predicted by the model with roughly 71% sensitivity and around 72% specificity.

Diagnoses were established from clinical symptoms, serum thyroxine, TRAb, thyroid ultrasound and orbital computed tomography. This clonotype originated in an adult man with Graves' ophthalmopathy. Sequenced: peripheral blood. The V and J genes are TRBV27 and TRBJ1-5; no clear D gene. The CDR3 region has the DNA TGTGCCAGCAGTAAAGGCTTTTTTCAGCCCCAGCATTTT. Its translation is CASSKGFFQPQHF.